Presented here are 8 T cell receptor beta chains from one specimen sequenced in a study of CD8 T cells in Susac syndrome. Reverse transcription of roughly 0.5 to 1 ug RNA used random hexamers. MiXCR was run by TCRdb on the immunoSEQ multiplex PCR reads, yielding one entry per CDR3 protein. The sample has approximately 180,000 distinct CDR3 sequences; around 94% are singletons. Sequencing was carried out using CD4+ T cells from PBMCs. The origin of the receptors is a human donor with Susac syndrome.

This clonotype was recorded once. This rearrangement joins TRBV7-2 to TRBJ2-1; 10 bases line up with TRBD2. The CDR3 spans 16 residues. V gave up 1 base and J gave up 7 bases; unmatched junction bases: 7. Looked up from germline, CDR1 is SGHTA and CDR2 is FQGNSA. The CDR3 loop is CASSLERGGMGNEQFF. The CDR3 DNA reads TGTGCCAGCAGCTTAGAGCGGGGGGGCATGGGAAATGAGCAGTTCTTC. Full variable domain (missing parts from reference TRBV7-2 and TRBJ2-1): GAGVSQSPSNKVTEKGKDVELRCDPISGHTALYWYRQSLGQGLEFLIYFQGNSAPDKSGLPSDRFSAERTGGSVSTLTIQRTQQEDSAVYLCASSLERGGMGNEQFFGPGTRLTVL.

The V call is TRBV5-1, the J call TRBJ1-1; perhaps TRBD1 as D (5 bases). Germline CDR1 reads SGHRS; CDR2 reads YFSETQ. The CDR3 extends over 14 amino acids. V was shortened by 3 bases and J by 3 bases, with 12 bases between the two germline ends. CDR3 coding DNA: TGCGCCAGCAGCTGGAGGGAGGGGCACACTGAAGCTTTCTTT. Translating gives CASSWREGHTEAFF.

The chain joins TRBV4-2 to TRBJ1-1; D ambiguous. Germline loops: CDR1 LGHNA, CDR2 YNFKEQ. Deletions cut 2 bases from V and 0 bases from J, with 10 bases between. This CDR3 is 15 amino acids long. As DNA, the CDR3 is TGTGCCAGCAGCCAACATAGAAGCCTGAACACTGAAGCTTTCTTT. Translating it yields CASSQHRSLNTEAFF.

CDR3 region: CSARDRGLAGEQFF. The CDR3 nucleotides read TGCAGTGCTAGAGATCGGGGGCTAGCGGGGGAGCAGTTCTTC. The chain couples TRBV20-1 to TRBJ2-1; TRBD2 aligns across 9 bases. Per the germline V gene, CDR1 is DFQATT and CDR2 is SNEGSKA (reference sequence). The CDR3 runs 14 residues. V lost 0 bases, J lost 10 bases, and 7 bases stayed unmatched.

V gene TRBV5-1 combines with J gene TRBJ1-2; D is unclear. With 1 base removed from V and 4 bases from J, the gap between germline ends came to 8 bases. The CDR3 has 13 amino acids. Germline V gene lookup returns CDR1 SGHRS and CDR2 YFSETQ. CDR3 bases: TGCGCCAGCAGCTTGTCGCGGGGCTATGGCTACACCTTC. It encodes CASSLSRGYGYTF. Full variable domain (remainder filled in from reference TRBV5-1 and TRBJ1-2): KAGVTQTPRYLIKTRGQQVTLSCSPISGHRSVSWYQQTPGQGLQFLFEYFSETQRNKGNFPGRFSGRQFSNSRSEMNVSTLELGDSALYLCASSLSRGYGYTFGSGTRLTVV.

The chain employs TRBV12-3 or TRBV12-4 and TRBJ2-7; D unresolved. This CDR3 spans 13 amino acids. Trimming removed 6 bases at V and 5 bases at J, with 14 bases between. In nucleotides, the CDR3 is TGTGCCAGCAGCGTTACAGACCTCGACGAGCAGTACTTC. Translating it yields CASSVTDLDEQYF.

The chain couples TRBV29-1 to TRBJ2-1; 15 bases fit TRBD2. This CDR3 is built from 15 residues. Per the germline V gene, CDR1 is SQVTM and CDR2 is ANQGSEA. The ends lost 5 bases at V and 5 bases at J; junction bases unmatched: 4. The CDR3 coding sequence is TGCAGCGTTTGGGGGACTAGCGGGGGGAACAATGAGCAGTTCTTC. The encoded protein is CSVWGTSGGNNEQFF.

The V gene is TRBV20-1, the J gene TRBJ1-1, with D tentatively TRBD1 (5 bases). The V end lost 7 bases, the J end lost 1 base, and 10 bases lay between the germline ends. The CDR3 length is 12 residues. CDR1 DFQATT and CDR2 SNEGSKA come from the germline V gene (reference sequence). The CDR3 bases are TGCAGTGGGGGACGGCAGAACACTGAAGCTTTCTTT. This translates into CSGGRQNTEAFF.